This TCR beta chain came from a study of early T cells in non-severe SARS-CoV-2 infection (dated by TCRdb to the early 2020s). Broadly, across the study: Because TCR sequencing relied on bulk RNA taken from unsorted whole blood, pairing of alpha and beta chains was not possible. Overall results and qualifications from the work: VDJdb matching was skewed toward anti-spike CD8 responses, so virus-specific expansions were likely underestimated and private and CD4 specificities were missed.

The receptor library was made with 5' RACE. The sample was run on a NextSeq 500. In the TCR library protocol, unique molecular identifiers were attached to individual cDNA molecules to correct for PCR bias and sequencing error. TCR alpha and beta chains were both sequenced, and the abundances of alpha and beta sequences in each sample were closely correlated with each other. The original pipeline was this. Decombinator V4 was used to perform V gene, J gene and CDR3 annotation of TCR sequences. Expanded TCRs were defined as changing significantly between any two time points under a Poisson model with p below 0.0001. TCR abundances were normalised to the total number of TCRs sequenced per sample and expressed as counts per million. MAIT TCRs were defined by TRAV1-2 paired with TRAJ12, TRAJ20 or TRAJ33, and iNKT TCRs by TRAV10 paired with TRAJ18. A search of VDJdb, accessed on 1 November 2021, was run for TCRs annotated to CMV, EBV and SARS-CoV-2, with TCRs annotated for multiple antigens excluded. TCRdb redid the processing of the public reads, applying fastp at Q25 and MiXCR, and retained in-frame beta chains. Each CDR3 protein appears once, grouped with its most common genes and DNA. The V and J calls come from TCRdb's annotation, not from the publication. A total of roughly 55,000 distinct CDR3 sequences appear in this sample, 5.5% to 7.5% of them only once. Jointly, the top ten make up 3.5% to 4% of the sample.

This was a case-control study nested in a cohort of healthcare workers in London, UK, who had nasopharyngeal swab PCR tests and blood samples taken every week. Healthcare workers were recruited between 23 and 31 March 2020, during the week of the UK lockdown, and were followed weekly for up to about 15 weeks. A distance of 18 bases separates the germline ends of V and J, which lose 2 bases and 8 bases respectively. Taken from cysteine to phenylalanine, the CDR3 has 15 residues. CDR3 DNA is the only sequence kept; it has 45 bases, read in frame from the first base. From the germline V gene, CDR1 is MNHEY and CDR2 is SVGEGT. As concerns this clonotype: The antigen it recognizes is unknown. No quality values exist for individual bases; no much larger clone is one base distant.

The receptor was isolated from an adult who was a healthcare worker with PCR-confirmed SARS-CoV-2 infection or an uninfected control (not recorded which). The sequenced sample was whole blood. The receptor chain draws on TRBV6-2 or TRBV6-3 and TRBJ1-2; a tentative D match to TRBD1 spans 5 bases. The DNA sequence is TGTGCCAGCAGTTACGCCGGGACTCGAGGTCAGGGCTACACCTTC. Its protein reads: CASSYAGTRGQGYTF.